What follows describes a single T cell receptor beta chain. Its specificity is not known. Other nucleotide sequences in the sample specify the same CDR3. The data belong to a study of shared clonotypes between healthy human individuals. Broader study findings: Blood alone was sampled, and tissue repertoires likely differ. Estimated richness was generally greater in naive than memory subsets.

Assay runs were performed at deep level. The table came from immunoSEQ multiplex PCR; TCRdb's copy has only in-frame clones and leaves some out. The sample includes 2.3 million or so clones, 85% to 95% of them seen just once. This CDR3 comprises 14 residues. V was cut by 0 bases and J by 1 base, with 6 bases left in between. Germline-derived CDR1 and CDR2 are SGHRS and YFSETQ. This sequence joins TRBV5-1 and TRBJ2-3; no firm D call. Sequences were obtained from naive CD4+ T cells from PBMCs. Documented subset: CD45RA+ positively selected. The sequence derives from a man aged 18-30 years in good health. Some clones in this sample may be carry-over from other donors' samples. The CDR3 DNA is TGCGCCAGCAGCTTGGGAGTGGGCACAGATACGCAGTATTTT. Its protein is CASSLGVGTDTQYF.